Below, 19 T cell receptor beta chains from the same sample are listed, as sequenced in a study of shared clonotypes between healthy human individuals. The protocol was immunoSEQ multiplex PCR, while the TCRdb copy is restricted to in-frame clones and leaves out a portion. In the table there are more than 2 million clones, approximately 95% of which are singletons. The sample was naive CD4+ T cells sorted from blood. Subset denoted: CD45RA+ positively selected. All receptors come from a man aged 18-30 years in good health.

The V gene is TRBV6-5, the J gene TRBJ2-7, with 11 bases fitting TRBD2. The V gene end was trimmed by 6 bases and the J gene end by 6 bases; junction bases not matched to a gene: 10. The CDR3 runs to 15 residues. Germline CDR1 is MNHEY and CDR2 is SVGAGI. The CDR3 is CASSTGASGRPEQYF. CDR3 coding DNA: TGTGCCAGCAGCACGGGTGCTAGCGGGAGGCCCGAGCAGTACTTC.

This chain joins TRBV6-5 and TRBJ2-7; no clear D gene. Germline V lookup: CDR1 MNHEY, CDR2 SVGAGI. Trimming removed 5 bases at V and 2 bases at J, with 10 bases between. This CDR3 comprises 13 residues. CDR3 in DNA: TGTGCCAGCAGTCGCCTAATGGCCTACGAGCAGTACTTC. This codes for CASSRLMAYEQYF.

The chain joins TRBV11-3 to TRBJ2-5, with 14 bases matching TRBD2. Germline V gene data show CDR1 as SGHNT and CDR2 as YENEEA. V gave up 5 bases and J gave up 3 bases; unmatched junction bases: 8. This CDR3 contains 17 residues. The DNA of the CDR3 is TGTGCCAGCAGCCCGGGACTAGCGGGAGATAACAAAGAGACCCAGTACTTC. This gives the protein CASSPGLAGDNKETQYF.

The chain is built from TRBV6-5 and TRBJ2-7; 7 bases are a match to TRBD1. Germline-derived CDR1 and CDR2 are MNHEY and SVGAGI. J was trimmed by 6 bases and V by 1 base; bases with no gene match: 3. CDR3 size: 13 residues. The CDR3 loop is CASSYLAGGEQYF. DNA of the CDR3: TGTGCCAGCAGTTACTTGGCAGGGGGCGAGCAGTACTTC.

V and J are TRBV7-2 and TRBJ2-3, with TRBD1 identical over 12 bases. Losses at the gene ends were 5 bases for V and 4 bases for J; bases not matched to a gene: 4. CDR1 is SGHTA, CDR2 FQGNSA, per germline. The CDR3 runs 15 residues. CDR3 loop: CASSPRDRGPDTQYF. In DNA form, the CDR3 reads TGTGCCAGCAGCCCCCGGGACAGGGGGCCAGATACGCAGTATTTT.

The CDR3 reads CASSITGYEQYF. The CDR3 nucleotides read TGTGCCAGCAGCATCACAGGGTACGAGCAGTACTTC. The chain has TRBV28 and TRBJ2-7; tentative D call: TRBD1 (6 bases). Trimming cost V 6 bases and J 4 bases, with 10 bases left between them. CDR3 size: 12 residues. The germline V gene encodes CDR1 MDHEN and CDR2 SYDVKM.

The CDR3, as DNA: TGTGCCAGCAGCTTGATAAAGGGCGGCTATGGCTACACCTTC. It specifies CASSLIKGGYGYTF. V and J are TRBV5-4 and TRBJ1-2; D not resolved. The CDR3 is 14 residues long. V was trimmed by 1 base and J by 4 bases, leaving 11 bases between them. Germline CDR1 reads SGHNT; CDR2 reads YYREEE (reference sequence).

The chain carries TRBV30 and TRBJ1-2; the D gene is possibly TRBD1 (6 bases). The CDR3 runs 15 residues. CDR1 and CDR2 from the germline V gene are GTSNPN and SVGIG (reference sequence). The ends were cut back, 7 bases at V and 1 base at J, with 19 bases in the middle. The CDR3 DNA sequence: TGTGCCTCCCAGATAAGGGACACCTTTAACTATGGCTACACCTTC. Its protein is CASQIRDTFNYGYTF. Looking up the rest from reference TRBV30 and TRBJ1-2 gives the full variable domain: SQTIHQWPATLVQPVGSPLSLECTVEGTSNPNLYWYRQAAGRGLQLLFYSVGIGQISSEVPQNLSASRPQDRQFILSSKKLLLSDSGFYLCASQIRDTFNYGYTFGSGTRLTVV.

The chain couples TRBV9 to TRBJ2-3, with D perhaps given as TRBD1 or TRBD2 (5 bases each). The CDR3 has 13 residues. The germline gives CDR1 SGDLS, CDR2 YYNGEE. The V end was cut by 0 bases, the J end by 6 bases, with 8 bases between. DNA for the CDR3: TGTGCCAGCAGCGTAGTCGAGGGGGATACGCAGTATTTT. This codes for CASSVVEGDTQYF.

The chain joins TRBV19 to TRBJ1-6; 7 bases line up with TRBD1. J lost 7 bases, V lost 6 bases, and 12 bases had no gene match. The CDR3 covers 16 residues. Looked up from germline, CDR1 is LNHDA and CDR2 is SQIVND (reference sequence). The CDR3 here is CASSQIYRGSNSPLHF. As DNA, the CDR3 is TGTGCCAGTAGCCAAATTTACAGGGGATCGAATTCACCCCTCCACTTT.

This clone appeared a single time. At one boundary the junction diverges from the germline segment, which might be a read error. The chain joins TRBV11-2 to TRBJ1-4, with TRBD1 matching 9 bases. CDR1 and CDR2 from the germline V gene are SGHAT and FQNNGV. There are 15 residues in the CDR3. The CDR3 nucleotides read TGTGCCAGCACCTTAGGGGACAGGGCGTATGAAAAACTGTTTTTT. This sequence encodes CASTLGDRAYEKLFF.

V usage is TRBV29-1 and J usage is TRBJ2-1; 12 bases are shared with TRBD2. The CDR3 covers 14 residues. CDR1 and CDR2 from the germline V gene are SQVTM and ANQGSEA. V lost 5 bases to trimming and J lost 7 bases; unmatched junction nucleotides: 6. The CDR3 loop reads CSVSSGGVGNEQFF. The CDR3 DNA reads as TGCAGCGTTTCTAGCGGGGGGGTAGGGAATGAGCAGTTCTTC.

J is TRBJ1-1 and V is TRBV6-6; no reliable D call. Trimming cost V 2 bases and J 6 bases, with 13 bases left between them. CDR1 and CDR2 from the germline V gene are MNHNY and SVGAGI (reference sequence). CDR3 length: 14 amino acids. The CDR3 loop reads CASSYTNTGPEAFF. The DNA for the CDR3 is TGTGCCAGCAGTTACACTAATACCGGACCTGAAGCTTTCTTT.

This chain joins TRBV4-1 and TRBJ1-3, with D perhaps matching TRBD1 (6 bases). CDR3 size: 13 residues. With 5 bases removed from V and 4 bases from J, the gap between germline ends came to 9 bases. Per germline, CDR1 MGHRA and CDR2 YSYEKL. CDR3 in amino acids: CASSGTRGNTIYF. CDR3 DNA: TGCGCCAGCAGCGGGACACGCGGAAACACCATATATTTT.

CDR3 amino acids: CASTSAGAGNTIYF. For the CDR3, the DNA is TGTGCCAGCACGTCGGCTGGGGCTGGAAACACCATATATTTT. V is TRBV6-1 and J is TRBJ1-3; D unresolved. The germline V gene has CDR1 MNHNS and CDR2 SASEGT. V was pared by 7 bases and J by 2 bases, with 12 bases between. The length of the CDR3 is 14 residues.

The chain is built from TRBV10-3 and TRBJ2-5; 9 positions match TRBD1. V was clipped by 10 bases and J by 5 bases; unmatched bases: 11. Germline assignment: CDR1 ENHRY and CDR2 SYGVKD. This CDR3 region has 14 residues. The DNA for the CDR3 is TGTGCCACCGACAGGGGGAGCTCTCAGGAGACCCAGTACTTC. It encodes CATDRGSSQETQYF.

CDR3 sequence reads: CASSRGRTSEGTQYF. As DNA, the CDR3 is TGTGCCAGCAGCCGCGGAAGGACTAGCGAGGGTACGCAGTATTTT. The V gene is TRBV7-9, the J gene TRBJ2-3, with TRBD2 identical over 9 bases. This CDR3 comprises 15 residues. The V gene's germline CDR1 is SEHNR and CDR2 FQNEAQ (reference sequence). V gave up 5 bases and J gave up 8 bases; unmatched junction bases: 11.

This chain uses TRBV13 with TRBJ2-7, with D possibly matching TRBD2 (6 bases). Trimming left V 5 bases short and J 3 bases short, with 14 bases between. Germline loops: CDR1 PRHDT, CDR2 FYEKMQ (reference sequence). The CDR3 totals 14 residues. CDR3: CASSVPGGNYEQYF. Written as DNA, the CDR3 is TGTGCCAGCAGCGTGCCTGGGGGGAACTACGAGCAGTACTTC. Looking up the rest from reference TRBV13 and TRBJ2-7 gives the full variable domain: AAGVIQSPRHLIKEKRETATLKCYPIPRHDTVYWYQQGPGQDPQFLISFYEKMQSDKGSIPDRFSAQQFSDYHSELNMSSLELGDSALYFCASSVPGGNYEQYFGPGTRLTVT.

The chain has TRBV5-8 and TRBJ2-7; no clear D gene. CDR1 SGHTS and CDR2 YDEGEE come from the germline V gene. V lost 2 bases and J 0 bases, leaving 12 bases between the germline ends. This CDR3 contains 15 residues. CDR3 sequence: CASSFLWPSSYEQYF. CDR3 nucleotide sequence: TGTGCCAGCAGCTTTCTATGGCCTAGCTCCTACGAGCAGTACTTC.